Presented here are 24 T cell receptor beta chains from one specimen sequenced in a study of metastatic and nonmetastatic thyroid tumors. Through MiXCR, TCRdb re-clonotyped the PCR reads. This sample has around 37,000 clones, with 24% found just once. Each patient went into thyroid surgery without having received any treatment. Sequenced: tumor tissue. These receptors originate from a female donor with papillary thyroid cancer or a benign thyroid nodule (not recorded which). Some clones in this sample may be carry-over from other donors' samples.

This clone was seen a handful of times. The chain is built from TRBV5-1 and TRBJ2-1, with 11 positions matching TRBD2. With V trimmed by 4 bases and J by 9 bases, 12 bases remained unmatched. The CDR3 has 16 amino acids. Germline CDR1 reads SGHRS; CDR2 reads YFSETQ. The CDR3 DNA follows: TGCGCCAGCAGCCGCGGCGTAGCGGGAGGGCCGAGTGAGCAGTTCTTC. Its protein product is CASSRGVAGGPSEQFF.

V gene TRBV2 combines with J gene TRBJ2-5; D unclear. The V and J ends lost 7 bases and 0 bases respectively, with 9 bases between them. CDR1 and CDR2 from the germline V gene are SNHLY and FYNNEI. The CDR3 runs to 13 residues. The CDR3 DNA sequence: TGTGCCAGCATGGTAGAGTACCAAGAGACCCAGTACTTC. Translated, it gives CASMVEYQETQYF.

This clone was seen only a few times. Other DNA sequences in the sample encode the same CDR3. The V call is TRBV19, the J call TRBJ1-5; D gene uncertain. V was trimmed by 3 bases and J by 3 bases, leaving 6 bases between them. The CDR3 extends over 13 amino acids. Germline V lookup: CDR1 LNHDA, CDR2 SQIVND (reference sequence). This CDR3 is CASSIPTNQPQHF. DNA for the CDR3: TGTGCCAGTAGTATCCCAACCAATCAGCCCCAGCATTTT. Combining the CDR3 with reference TRBV19 and TRBJ1-5 gives the whole variable domain DGGITQSPKYLFRKEGQNVTLSCEQNLNHDAMYWYRQDPGQGLRLIYYSQIVNDFQKGDIAEGYSVSREKKESFPLTVTSAQKNPTAFYLCASSIPTNQPQHFGDGTRLSIL.

The chain employs TRBV7-6 and TRBJ2-1; TRBD2 matches at 7 bases. Germline lookup yields CDR1 SGHVS and CDR2 FNYEAQ. CDR3 length: 17 amino acids. The V and J ends lost 1 base and 9 bases, in that order; junction bases with no gene match: 15. In DNA form, the CDR3 reads TGTGCCAGCAGCTTAGTCGCGGGCCTGAAGGGAGGGCGTGAGCAGTTCTTC. This gives the protein CASSLVAGLKGGREQFF.

The J gene is TRBJ1-5, the V gene TRBV24-1; no reliable D call. Trimming removed 6 bases at V and 5 bases at J, with 10 bases between. CDR1 and CDR2 (germline): KGHDR, SFDVKD. This CDR3 spans 13 amino acids. CDR3 sequence (DNA): TGTGCCACCAGTCGGGCAGGTTATCAGCCCCAGCATTTT. It is translated as CATSRAGYQPQHF.

This sequence joins TRBV12-3 or TRBV12-4 and TRBJ1-1; D is unresolved. V was trimmed by 0 bases and J by 2 bases, leaving 4 bases between them. The CDR3 is 13 amino acids. In nucleotides, the CDR3 is TGTGCCAGCAGTTTAGCAGATAACACTGAAGCTTTCTTT. It yields the protein CASSLADNTEAFF.

This clone was detected many times. The chain couples TRBV4-3 to TRBJ2-7; maybe TRBD1 (5 bases). V lost 3 bases, J lost 3 bases, and 9 bases lay in between. CDR3 length: 13 residues. In germline, CDR1 is LGHNA, CDR2 YSLEER. The CDR3 is CASSQAGNYEQYF. The CDR3 coding sequence is TGCGCCAGCAGCCAGGCAGGGAACTACGAGCAGTACTTC.

The sample holds a few counts of this clone. The chain combines TRBV28 with TRBJ1-6; weak D call: TRBD1 (5 bases). Germline CDR1 MDHEN, CDR2 SYDVKM. Trimming stripped 8 bases from V and 5 bases from J, with 10 bases between. This CDR3 has 13 residues. CDR3 region: CASLRTNNSPLHF. For the CDR3, the DNA is TGTGCCAGCCTCCGGACAAATAATTCACCCCTCCACTTT.

This clone rates as medium-sized (0.01 to 0.1%). The chain links TRBV2 to TRBJ2-1, with D possibly TRBD1 on 5 matching bases. Per the germline V gene, CDR1 is SNHLY and CDR2 is FYNNEI. V lost 6 bases, J lost 8 bases, and 11 bases lay in between. The CDR3 has 12 residues. The CDR3 DNA is TGTGCCAGCAGCTCAGGGTTGGATGAGCAGTTCTTC. Translation gives CASSSGLDEQFF. The entire variable domain, with the rest obtained from reference TRBV2 and TRBJ2-1, is as follows: EPEVTQTPSHQVTQMGQEVILRCVPISNHLYFYWYRQILGQKVEFLVSFYNNEISEKSEIFDDQFSVERPDGSNFTLKIRSTKLEDSAMYFCASSSGLDEQFFGPGTRLTVL.

This clone was counted many times. V is TRBV12-3 or TRBV12-4 and J is TRBJ1-1; TRBD1 matches 8 bases. The length of the CDR3 is 16 residues. J was trimmed by 0 bases and V by 5 bases; bases with no gene match: 8. The CDR3 DNA follows: TGTGCCAGCAGTCCCGGACAGGGCCGTATGAACACTGAAGCTTTCTTT. It codes for CASSPGQGRMNTEAFF.

CDR3 protein: CASSYGVYEQYF. CDR3 bases: TGTGCCAGCAGTTACGGGGTTTACGAGCAGTACTTC. This sequence joins TRBV6-2 or TRBV6-3 and TRBJ2-7; D is unresolved. V was trimmed by 2 bases and J by 4 bases, leaving 6 bases between them. Germline loops: CDR1 MNHEY, CDR2 SVGEGT. The CDR3 covers 12 residues.

There are many counts of this clone. The chain combines TRBV7-2 with TRBJ2-3, with TRBD2 as a possible D gene (6 bases). This CDR3 is 14 amino acids long. Germline V lookup: CDR1 SGHTA, CDR2 FQGNSA. Trimming took off 7 bases at V and 4 bases at J, with 15 bases between the two ends. CDR3 nucleotide sequence: TGTGCCAGCACCCTCGGCGGGGTAGCAGATACGCAGTATTTT. Translation: CASTLGGVADTQYF.

This clone came up many times. V usage is TRBV4-1 and J usage is TRBJ1-3; D remains ambiguous. Trimming pared 3 bases from V and 4 bases from J, leaving 7 bases between. Germline CDR1 and CDR2: MGHRA and YSYEKL. CDR3 size: 13 residues. The CDR3 sequence is CASSQTRGNTIYF. The CDR3 coding sequence is TGCGCCAGCAGCCAGACCCGAGGAAACACCATATATTTT.

This sequence joins TRBV5-1 and TRBJ2-1; D is unresolved. CDR1 is SGHRS and CDR2 is YFSETQ in the germline V gene. The CDR3 runs to 16 residues. V was pared by 0 bases and J by 0 bases, with 10 bases between. The CDR3 here is CASSLGLRSSYNEQFF. CDR3 DNA sequence: TGCGCCAGCAGCTTGGGCCTCAGGAGCTCCTACAATGAGCAGTTCTTC. Together with reference TRBV5-1 and TRBJ2-1, the CDR3 gives the full variable domain: KAGVTQTPRYLIKTRGQQVTLSCSPISGHRSVSWYQQTPGQGLQFLFEYFSETQRNKGNFPGRFSGRQFSNSRSEMNVSTLELGDSALYLCASSLGLRSSYNEQFFGPGTRLTVL.

As to this clone: Its ends do not fully match the called genes, so a read error is possible. This chain uses TRBV7-3 with TRBJ1-1, with D unclear. The germline V gene has CDR1 SGHTA and CDR2 FQGTGA. CDR3 length equals 14 residues. DNA for the CDR3: TGTGCCAGCAGCTTAATGGAGTCGAGCACTGAAGCTCTCTTT. Its protein product is CASSLMESSTEALF.

This clone has a handful of counts. V and J are TRBV20-1 and TRBJ2-5; no reliable D call. The CDR3 has 15 residues. Trimming removed 1 base from V and 2 bases from J, with 14 bases in between. Germline V gene data show CDR1 as DFQATT and CDR2 as SNEGSKA (reference sequence). This CDR3 reads CSARGRLEPQETQYF. The CDR3 DNA sequence: TGCAGTGCTAGAGGTCGACTGGAACCGCAAGAGACCCAGTACTTC.

This clone was detected many times. V usage is TRBV24-1 and J usage is TRBJ2-5; 7 nucleotides align to TRBD1. V lost 3 bases and J lost 4; bases outside the gene matches: 7. Germline CDR1 KGHDR, CDR2 SFDVKD. The CDR3 has 15 amino acids. DNA for the CDR3: TGTGCCACCAGTGATCCGGAGACAGGGCCAGAGACCCAGTACTTC. Translating gives CATSDPETGPETQYF.

In its sample, this clone was seen many times. The sample has other DNA sequences that encode this CDR3 too. The chain carries TRBV10-2 and TRBJ1-4; no firm D call. V was clipped by 0 bases and J by 7 bases, with 12 bases between them. CDR3 length: 15 amino acids. Germline V gene lookup returns CDR1 WSHSY and CDR2 SAAADI. The CDR3 DNA reads as TGCGCCAGCAGTGAGTCTGTGGAAGGTGGTGAAAAACTGTTTTTT. The encoded protein is CASSESVEGGEKLFF.

This clone has ten or more counts. The sample holds other DNA sequences that translate to the same CDR3. The J gene is TRBJ1-1, the V gene TRBV19; 8 positions match TRBD1. Germline CDR1 LNHDA, CDR2 SQIVND (reference sequence). V trimming: 5 bases; J trimming: 4 bases; junction bases outside the gene matches: 6. The length of the CDR3 is 14 residues. CDR3 loop: CASSQQGVGTEAFF. CDR3 coding DNA: TGTGCCAGTAGTCAACAGGGGGTGGGCACTGAAGCTTTCTTT.

By sample fraction, this clone is medium-sized. The CDR3 bases are TGCAGTGCGACAGGTCGGAATAATTCACCCCTCCACTTT. Amino acid sequence: CSATGRNNSPLHF. The gene calls are TRBV20-1 and TRBJ1-6; the D gene is possibly TRBD1 (6 bases). Trimming removed 6 bases at V and 5 bases at J, with 11 bases between. Germline V CDR1 and CDR2: DFQATT, SNEGSKA (reference sequence). This CDR3 is built from 13 residues.

This clone was observed many times. J is TRBJ2-3 and V is TRBV19; D is possibly TRBD1 (5 bases). The CDR3 spans 16 residues. Trimming took off 1 base at V and 0 bases at J, with 11 bases between the two ends. CDR1 and CDR2 from the germline V gene are LNHDA and SQIVND (reference sequence). CDR3 bases: TGTGCCAGTAGTATAGTCGGCAGGGCTAGCACAGATACGCAGTATTTT. This sequence encodes CASSIVGRASTDTQYF.

The rearrangement links TRBV2 to TRBJ2-2; 10 positions agree with TRBD2. Germline values: CDR1 SNHLY, CDR2 FYNNEI. This CDR3 is 15 amino acids long. With 7 bases clipped from V and 1 base from J, the junction kept 3 bases outside the gene matches. For the CDR3, the DNA is TGTGCCAGCAAGAAGCGGGAGGGGAACACCGGGGAGCTGTTTTTT. Residues: CASKKREGNTGELFF.

The chain recombines TRBV12-3 or TRBV12-4 with TRBJ2-7; 7 bases line up with TRBD2. The CDR3 has 14 residues. V dropped 3 bases and J dropped 3; count of bases not matched to a gene: 5. This CDR3 is CASSLEGLDYEQYF. The CDR3 bases are TGTGCCAGCAGTTTGGAAGGACTAGACTACGAGCAGTACTTC.

J is TRBJ2-1 and V is TRBV11-2; 8 bases match TRBD1. Germline loops: CDR1 SGHAT, CDR2 FQNNGV. V lost 0 bases to trimming and J lost 7 bases; unmatched junction nucleotides: 11. The CDR3 spans 17 residues. This CDR3 reads CASSLDVETGVRNEQFF. The DNA for the CDR3 is TGTGCCAGCAGCTTAGATGTTGAGACAGGGGTTCGGAATGAGCAGTTCTTC. The full variable domain, completed using reference TRBV11-2 and TRBJ2-1, is EAGVAQSPRYKIIEKRQSVAFWCNPISGHATLYWYQQILGQGPKLLIQFQNNGVVDDSQLPKDRFSAERLKGVDSTLKIQPAKLEDSAVYLCASSLDVETGVRNEQFFGPGTRLTVL.